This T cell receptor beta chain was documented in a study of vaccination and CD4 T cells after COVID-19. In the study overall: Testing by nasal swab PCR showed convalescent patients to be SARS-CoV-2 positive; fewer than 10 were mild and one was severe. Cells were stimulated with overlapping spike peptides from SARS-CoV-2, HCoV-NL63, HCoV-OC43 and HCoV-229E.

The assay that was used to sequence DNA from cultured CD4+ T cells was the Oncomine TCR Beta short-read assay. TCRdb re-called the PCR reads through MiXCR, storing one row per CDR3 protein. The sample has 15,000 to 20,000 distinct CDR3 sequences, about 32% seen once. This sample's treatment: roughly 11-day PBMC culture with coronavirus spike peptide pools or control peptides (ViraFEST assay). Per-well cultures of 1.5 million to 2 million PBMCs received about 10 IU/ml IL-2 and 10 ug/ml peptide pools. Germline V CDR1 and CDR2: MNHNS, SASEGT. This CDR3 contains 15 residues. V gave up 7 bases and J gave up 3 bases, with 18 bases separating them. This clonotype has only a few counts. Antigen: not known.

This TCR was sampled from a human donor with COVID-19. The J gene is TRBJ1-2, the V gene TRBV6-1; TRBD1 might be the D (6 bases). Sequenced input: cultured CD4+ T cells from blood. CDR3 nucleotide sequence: TGTGCCAGCACCCCGTACGGACAGAGCTACTATGGCTACACCTTC. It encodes CASTPYGQSYYGYTF.